Each of the 11 T cell receptor beta chains below was sequenced from the same sample in a study of cytomegalovirus exposure and HLA in healthy donors. The PCR made use of 60 Vbeta and 13 Jbeta primers. The protocol was immunoSEQ multiplex PCR, while the TCRdb copy is restricted to in-frame clones and leaves out a portion. Its table records 130,000 or so clones. Sequences were obtained from PBMCs. The receptors originated from a woman aged 40 to 50 in good health and CMV-seropositive.

This chain joins TRBV19 and TRBJ1-1, with D unclear. Germline CDR1 LNHDA, CDR2 SQIVND (reference sequence). Trimming stripped 5 bases from V and 0 bases from J, with 4 bases between. The CDR3 covers 12 residues. In DNA form, the CDR3 reads TGTGCCAGTAGTCTAATGAACACTGAAGCTTTCTTT. It encodes CASSLMNTEAFF.

The chain joins TRBV19 to TRBJ1-5; D uncertain. The V end lost 5 bases, the J end lost 3 bases, and 11 bases lay between the germline ends. The CDR3 totals 14 residues. Germline-derived CDR1 and CDR2 are LNHDA and SQIVND (reference sequence). As DNA, the CDR3 is TGTGCCAGTAGTCCGAACACGAACAATCAGCCCCAGCATTTT. Translating gives CASSPNTNNQPQHF.

V usage is TRBV5-4 and J usage is TRBJ2-5; TRBD2 agrees at 7 bases. The germline gives CDR1 SGHNT, CDR2 YYREEE (reference sequence). The CDR3 spans 15 residues. The ends lost 4 bases at V and 2 bases at J; junction bases unmatched: 8. The CDR3 DNA sequence: TGTGCCAGCAGCGGGGGGGGAGGGGCGCAAGAGACCCAGTACTTC. Translation: CASSGGGGAQETQYF.

This sequence joins TRBV5-4 and TRBJ2-7; 7 bases are shared with TRBD1. The CDR3 has 15 amino acids. CDR1 and CDR2 (germline): SGHNT, YYREEE (reference sequence). After removal of 0 bases from V and 2 bases from J, the junction contained 5 bases not matched to a gene. This CDR3 is CASSLEGRGTYEQYF. CDR3 DNA sequence: TGTGCCAGCAGCTTGGAAGGCAGGGGGACCTACGAGCAGTACTTC.

This sequence joins TRBV28 and TRBJ1-4; 9 positions match TRBD1. V was clipped by 6 bases and J by 8 bases; unmatched bases: 7. The CDR3 has 14 amino acids. CDR1 MDHEN and CDR2 SYDVKM come from the germline V gene. The CDR3: CASSRQGVKEKLFF. The DNA for the CDR3 is TGTGCCAGCAGCCGACAGGGGGTTAAAGAAAAACTGTTTTTT. The full variable domain, its missing parts supplied by reference TRBV28 and TRBJ1-4, is DVKVTQSSRYLVKRTGEKVFLECVQDMDHENMFWYRQDPGLGLRLIYFSYDVKMKEKGDIPEGYSVSREKKERFSLILESASTNQTSMYLCASSRQGVKEKLFFGSGTQLSVL.

This chain links TRBV6-5 with TRBJ2-5, with 9 positions matching TRBD1. The closer fit of TRBJ2-7 to the DNA end suggests the J call may be wrong. CDR1 is MNHEY, CDR2 SVGAGI, per germline. The CDR3 totals 15 residues. CDR3: CASSQDRGNSYEQYF. CDR3 sequence (DNA): TGTGCCAGCAGCCAGGACAGGGGCAACTCCTACGAGCAGTACTTC.

The chain links TRBV7-9 to TRBJ2-1; D remains ambiguous. The CDR3 spans 12 residues. Trimming removed 0 bases at V and 15 bases at J, with 12 bases between. From germline, CDR1 is SEHNR and CDR2 FQNEAQ (reference sequence). The CDR3 loop is CASSLAKEQPFF. CDR3 nucleotide sequence: TGTGCCAGCAGCTTAGCCAAGGAACAGCCGTTCTTC.

The chain links TRBV5-1 to TRBJ2-3, with 10 bases identical to TRBD1. Germline V lookup: CDR1 SGHRS, CDR2 YFSETQ. After removal of 0 bases from V and 3 bases from J, the junction contained 10 bases not matched to a gene. CDR3 length: 18 residues. CDR3: CASSLGGTGAVVTDTQYF. The DNA for the CDR3 is TGCGCCAGCAGCTTGGGAGGGACAGGGGCAGTCGTAACAGATACGCAGTATTTT.

J is TRBJ2-6 and V is TRBV4-1; D is possibly TRBD1 (6 bases). V lost 0 bases and J lost 2, with 11 bases in between. Germline CDR1 is MGHRA and CDR2 is YSYEKL. CDR3 length: 17 amino acids. The CDR3 DNA reads TGCGCCAGCAGCCAAGAAAGAGGGGGAGCTGGGGCCAACGTCCTGACTTTC. Protein: CASSQERGGAGANVLTF.

The rearrangement joins TRBV7-3 to TRBJ2-1, with D possibly TRBD1 on 7 matching bases. V was trimmed by 2 bases and J by 8 bases, leaving 16 bases between them. The CDR3 covers 15 residues. Germline CDR1 and CDR2: SGHTA and FQGTGA. The CDR3 DNA follows: TGTGCCAGCAGCTTACAGGGGGGCCTCTGGGATGAGCAGTTCTTC. Its protein product is CASSLQGGLWDEQFF.

The rearrangement uses TRBV5-5 and TRBJ2-5; 9 bases fit TRBD2. After removal of 1 base from V and 3 bases from J, the junction contained 7 bases not matched to a gene. Per germline, CDR1 SGHKS and CDR2 YYEKEE (reference sequence). The CDR3 covers 16 residues. CDR3 protein: CASSLLTSGGEETQYF. In nucleotides, the CDR3 is TGTGCCAGCAGCTTGCTGACTAGCGGAGGGGAAGAGACCCAGTACTTC.